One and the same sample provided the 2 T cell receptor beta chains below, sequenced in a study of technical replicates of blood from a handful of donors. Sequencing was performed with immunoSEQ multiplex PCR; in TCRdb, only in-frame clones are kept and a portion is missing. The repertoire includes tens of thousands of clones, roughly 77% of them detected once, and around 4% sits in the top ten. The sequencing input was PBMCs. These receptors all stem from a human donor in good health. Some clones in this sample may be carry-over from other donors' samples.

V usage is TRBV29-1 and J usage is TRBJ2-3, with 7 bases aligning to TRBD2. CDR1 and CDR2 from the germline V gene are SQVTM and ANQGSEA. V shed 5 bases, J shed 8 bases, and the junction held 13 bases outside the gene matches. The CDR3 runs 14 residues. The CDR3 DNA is TGCAGCGTTTACCGTACCAGCGGGGAAGGTACGCAGTATTTT. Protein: CSVYRTSGEGTQYF.

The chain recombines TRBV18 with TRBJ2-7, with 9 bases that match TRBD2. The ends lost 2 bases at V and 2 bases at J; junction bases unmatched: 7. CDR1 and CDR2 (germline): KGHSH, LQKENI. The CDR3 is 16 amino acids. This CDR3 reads CASSPADLAGTYEQYF. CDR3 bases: TGTGCCAGCTCACCAGCAGATCTAGCGGGAACCTACGAGCAGTACTTC.